This entry lists 11 T cell receptor beta chains sequenced from one sample in a study of T cell responses to AZD1222 COVID-19 vaccine (dated by TCRdb to 2020 to 2023). Receptor libraries were prepared by the immunoSEQ multiplex PCR assay. Imported from immuneACCESS, the table was reduced by TCRdb to in-frame sequences with V and J called. These copies leave out some clones; in studies compared against another copy, an unresolved V gene accounts for under half, and the cause of the remainder is not known. The sample table records around 100,000 clones; around 95% of these occur just once. In total, the top ten clones hold around 2% of the sample. The time point label on this specimen signifies: baseline before first vaccination. This specimen consisted of peripheral blood, obtained on day 0 of AZD1222 vaccination. All receptors derive from an adult in good health.

This chain uses TRBV19 with TRBJ2-1, with D perhaps TRBD2 (6 bases). Germline V gene sequence: CDR1 LNHDA, CDR2 SQIVND (reference sequence). The CDR3 sequence is 14 residues long. V was clipped by 4 bases and J by 3 bases, with 10 bases between them. The CDR3 reads CASSTGLDYNEQFF. The CDR3 DNA reads as TGTGCCAGTAGTACGGGACTGGACTACAATGAGCAGTTCTTC.

This clone has just one count. This sequence joins TRBV4-2 and TRBJ2-1, with 10 positions matching TRBD2. J gave up 0 bases and V 1 base, and 0 bases lay outside the gene matches. Germline V lookup: CDR1 LGHNA, CDR2 YNFKEQ. The CDR3 contains 16 residues. The CDR3 is CASSQGTSGSYNEQFF. The CDR3 DNA reads TGTGCCAGCAGCCAAGGGACTAGCGGCTCCTACAATGAGCAGTTCTTC.

The V call is TRBV6-5, the J call TRBJ1-2, with 8 bases matching TRBD1. The CDR3 consists of 14 residues. Germline CDR1 is MNHEY and CDR2 is SVGAGI. Trimming at V came to 2 bases and at J to 7 bases, leaving 6 bases not matched to a gene. CDR3 coding DNA: TGTGCCAGCAGTTACGGGGACAGGTTAGGTGGCTACACCTTC. Translation gives CASSYGDRLGGYTF.

The J gene is TRBJ1-2, the V gene TRBV19; D remains unclear. The germline V and J ends were trimmed by 1 base and 6 bases, with 12 bases remaining between them. Looked up from germline, CDR1 is LNHDA and CDR2 is SQIVND (reference sequence). The CDR3 extends over 14 amino acids. The chain's CDR3 is CASSIGTDLDGYTF. In DNA, the CDR3 is TGTGCCAGTAGTATAGGTACAGACCTAGATGGCTACACCTTC.

The V call is TRBV5-1, the J call TRBJ1-2; a possible D gene is TRBD1 (5 bases). The germline V and J ends were trimmed by 2 bases and 4 bases, with 18 bases remaining between them. The CDR3 covers 16 residues. Germline CDR1 and CDR2: SGHRS and YFSETQ. CDR3 DNA: TGCGCCAGCAGCTTACCTAAACCCGGGGCTACCTATGGCTACACCTTC. This sequence encodes CASSLPKPGATYGYTF.

The chain recombines TRBV2 with TRBJ1-1, with 9 bases fitting TRBD1. J lost 5 bases, V lost 6 bases, and 10 bases had no gene match. This CDR3 comprises 15 residues. Germline CDR1 SNHLY, CDR2 FYNNEI. In DNA form, the CDR3 reads TGTGCCAGCAGCCCGGACAGGGGATGGGAGACTGAAGCTTTCTTT. Amino acids: CASSPDRGWETEAFF.

The CDR3 region has the DNA TGTGCCAGCACCCGATCGCTCGTACTAGCGGGGGGCCAAGAGACCCAGTACTTC. It yields the protein CASTRSLVLAGGQETQYF. The chain combines TRBV5-8 with TRBJ2-5; TRBD2 aligns across 12 bases. V trimming: 6 bases; J trimming: 1 base; junction bases outside the gene matches: 13. Germline CDR1 and CDR2: SGHTS and YDEGEE. CDR3 length: 18 amino acids.

The rearrangement joins TRBV6-1 to TRBJ1-2; the D is unclear. The germline V and J ends were trimmed by 3 bases and 6 bases, with 5 bases remaining between them. CDR1 and CDR2 from the germline V gene are MNHNS and SASEGT. The CDR3 sequence is 11 residues long. As DNA, the CDR3 is TGTGCCAGCAGTGACGGGGATGGCTACACCTTC. Its translation: CASSDGDGYTF.

The chain joins TRBV29-1 to TRBJ1-3; D call uncertain. Between the trimmed V and J ends, which lost 8 bases and 1 base, there was a span of 9 bases. The CDR3 spans 12 residues. Germline lookup yields CDR1 SQVTM and CDR2 ANQGSEA. The CDR3 coding sequence is TGCAGCTGTGTGGCGTCTGGAAACACCATATATTTT. It specifies CSCVASGNTIYF.

The chain has TRBV11-2 and TRBJ1-1, with TRBD1 matching 8 bases. This CDR3 spans 14 amino acids. CDR1 is SGHAT and CDR2 is FQNNGV in the germline V gene. The junction had 5 bases not matched to a gene; V was cut back by 2 bases and J by 6 bases. CDR3 nucleotides: TGTGCCAGCAGCTTACGGACAGGGTTCGCTGAAGCTTTCTTT. Translated, it gives CASSLRTGFAEAFF.

The genes are TRBV7-2 and TRBJ2-1; 11 nucleotides align to TRBD2. Germline lookup yields CDR1 SGHTA and CDR2 FQGNSA. V dropped 5 bases and J dropped 4; count of bases not matched to a gene: 1. The CDR3 has 14 amino acids. The chain's CDR3 is CASSRTSGYNEQFF. DNA for the CDR3: TGTGCCAGCAGCCGGACTAGCGGGTACAATGAGCAGTTCTTC. The whole variable domain, filled in from reference TRBV7-2 and TRBJ2-1, reads GAGVSQSPSNKVTEKGKDVELRCDPISGHTALYWYRQSLGQGLEFLIYFQGNSAPDKSGLPSDRFSAERTGGSVSTLTIQRTQQEDSAVYLCASSRTSGYNEQFFGPGTRLTVL.